In this sample, the clone carrying this T cell receptor beta chain turned up once. Its specificity is not known. Sequencing used immunoSEQ multiplex PCR; TCRdb keeps in-frame clones, though not all of them. The repertoire holds 100,000 to 150,000 clones, with around nine tenths as singletons. This entry belongs to a study of T cell responses to AZD1222 COVID-19 vaccine. Study-level information: Pooled together were second doses at about 4 or about 12 weeks. General study points: Reportedly, nearly half the spike-specific TCRs target unmutated variant regions. Across the whole spike, CD4 TCRs peaked at regions 160-218 and 743-854.

The CDR3 loop spans 17 amino acids. Trimming took 4 bases from V and 0 from J; bases not matched to a gene: 9. CDR1 and CDR2 (germline): SGHRS, YFSETQ. The sequence was collected from an adult in good health. Sequenced here: peripheral blood, sampled on day 0 of AZD1222 vaccination. The chain recombines TRBV5-1 with TRBJ2-5, with TRBD2 matching 10 bases. CDR3 in DNA: TGCGCCAGCAGCGTAATACGGACTAGCGGAGACCAAGAGACCCAGTACTTC. Translated, it gives CASSVIRTSGDQETQYF.